Listed here are 2 T cell receptor beta chains from one sample, sequenced in a study of control samples from healthy donors and cancer patients (dated by TCRdb to the early 2020s). Library construction relied on the immunoSEQ multiplex PCR assay. TCRdb's version of the immuneACCESS table is confined to in-frame rearrangements and falls short of the full clone set. An unresolved V gene accounts for under half of the shortfall where checked; the remainder is of unknown origin. The sample records 130,000 or so clones, around nine tenths of which are singletons. The ten largest clones capture around 10% of the sample. Source material: blood. The receptors were sampled from a man aged 30 to 45 in good health.

V usage is TRBV5-1 and J usage is TRBJ2-5, with D maybe TRBD2 (6 bases). Germline CDR1 and CDR2: SGHRS and YFSETQ. The CDR3 runs 16 residues. V lost 1 base, J lost 1 base, and 14 bases lay in between. The DNA for the CDR3 is TGCGCCAGCAGCTTGTCCGGGGGTGGGTTCCAAGAGACCCAGTACTTC. It is translated as CASSLSGGGFQETQYF.

This chain uses TRBV27 with TRBJ2-6; the D gene is possibly TRBD1 (6 bases). Per the germline V gene, CDR1 is MNHEY and CDR2 is SMNVEV (reference sequence). V shed 0 bases and J shed 0 bases, with 15 bases lying between them. The CDR3 is 19 residues long. The CDR3 reads CASSLSSLQGNSGANVLTF. CDR3 DNA sequence: TGTGCCAGCAGTTTATCGAGTTTACAGGGCAACTCTGGGGCCAACGTCCTGACTTTC.